Reported below is one T cell receptor beta chain. The source of the sample is a study of human T cells and chemical hapten exposure. Study-wide background: Diagnoses of alopecia areata, totalis or universalis occurred in mostly female patients. There were per-sample TCR yield variations, arising mainly from small pooled library volume differences.

As for time point: patch test 1, 2 weeks after DPC sensitization. Regarding treatment: therapeutic diphenylcyclopropenone sensitization with weekly scalp DPC. At every patch-test visit, blood was drawn before the patch test was applied. CDR1 is DFQATT and CDR2 is SNEGSKA in the germline V gene (reference sequence). CDR3 length: 15 residues. The V end lost 1 base, the J end lost 0 bases, and 7 bases lay between the germline ends. Unique molecular identifiers were attached to individual cDNA molecules during library preparation. Via MiXCR, TCRdb re-called the RACE reads, giving one row per CDR3 protein. The sample lists 150,000 to 200,000 distinct CDR3 sequences; about 15% were seen once.

This clonotype was obtained from a woman aged 25 to 39 with alopecia areata. Some clones in this sample may be carry-over from other donors' samples. The chain carries TRBV20-1 and TRBJ1-6; D not certain. Sequenced material: whole blood, taken in connection with sensitization to the hapten diphenylcyclopropenone (DPC). CDR3 residues: CSARARSSYNSPLHF. DNA for the CDR3: TGCAGTGCTAGAGCGCGGAGCTCCTATAATTCACCCCTCCACTTT.